This passage covers 15 T cell receptor beta chains from one sample sequenced in a study of OX40 agonist ivuxolimab in advanced cancers. Here immunoSEQ multiplex PCR was the method, and the copy in TCRdb shows in-frame clones only, minus some. The data show under 85,000 clones, about 91% seen once. The input for sequencing was CD4+ or CD8+ T cells sorted from blood, taken in a trial of the OX40 agonist ivuxolimab. These receptors were taken from an adult with an advanced solid tumor such as melanoma, head and neck, liver or kidney cancer.

V gene TRBV19 combines with J gene TRBJ1-3, with 8 positions matching TRBD1. There are 14 residues in the CDR3. Germline lookup yields CDR1 LNHDA and CDR2 SQIVND (reference sequence). After removal of 8 bases from V and 2 bases from J, the junction contained 5 bases not matched to a gene. The CDR3 bases are TGTGCCAGTTCATTGGACAGGGCTGGAAACACCATATATTTT. This codes for CASSLDRAGNTIYF.

This rearrangement joins TRBV5-1 to TRBJ2-3; D tentatively reads TRBD1 or TRBD2 (6 bases each). Between the trimmed V and J ends, which lost 4 bases and 8 bases, there was a span of 17 bases. The CDR3 has 14 amino acids. Per the germline V gene, CDR1 is SGHRS and CDR2 is YFSETQ. The CDR3 reads CASSPGAGLFTQYF. Written as DNA, the CDR3 is TGCGCCAGCAGCCCGGGGGCGGGTCTGTTTACGCAGTATTTT. Full variable domain (outside the CDR3, taken from reference TRBV5-1 and TRBJ2-3): KAGVTQTPRYLIKTRGQQVTLSCSPISGHRSVSWYQQTPGQGLQFLFEYFSETQRNKGNFPGRFSGRQFSNSRSEMNVSTLELGDSALYLCASSPGAGLFTQYFGPGTRLTVL.

The chain couples TRBV6-1 to TRBJ1-1, with D possibly matching TRBD1 (5 bases). Deletions cut 6 bases from V and 0 bases from J, with 8 bases between. This CDR3 is built from 13 residues. Germline V gene data show CDR1 as MNHNS and CDR2 as SASEGT. The CDR3 DNA follows: TGTGCCAGCAGCCAGGGTTTGAACACTGAAGCTTTCTTT. It is translated as CASSQGLNTEAFF.

This chain connects TRBV18 to TRBJ2-1; possibly TRBD1 for D (7 bases). CDR3 size: 15 residues. Trimming shortened V by 5 bases and J by 7 bases, and 18 bases separated the two germline ends. The germline V gene has CDR1 KGHSH and CDR2 LQKENI. CDR3 amino acids: CASSASGGIRNEQFF. CDR3 in DNA: TGTGCCAGCTCAGCCTCAGGGGGGATTAGGAATGAGCAGTTCTTC.

The chain joins TRBV29-1 to TRBJ2-2, with a possible D match to TRBD1 (5 bases). V was shortened by 4 bases and J by 0 bases, with 12 bases between the two germline ends. The CDR3 covers 15 residues. Germline CDR1 is SQVTM and CDR2 is ANQGSEA. CDR3 loop: CSVGTGLANTGELFF. The CDR3 region has the DNA TGCAGCGTTGGAACAGGTTTAGCGAACACCGGGGAGCTGTTTTTT.

The rearrangement links TRBV19 to TRBJ1-5, with 7 bases that match TRBD1. The CDR3 has 16 residues. The germline V gene has CDR1 LNHDA and CDR2 SQIVND (reference sequence). V dropped 5 bases and J dropped 0; count of bases not matched to a gene: 7. The CDR3 coding sequence is TGTGCCAGTAGTGCCTCACAGGGGAATAGCAATCAGCCCCAGCATTTT. Encoded protein: CASSASQGNSNQPQHF.

The chain joins TRBV6-5 to TRBJ2-7; the match to TRBD1 covers 10 bases. The CDR3 extends over 15 amino acids. Per the germline V gene, CDR1 is MNHEY and CDR2 is SVGAGI. V was pared by 6 bases and J by 2 bases, with 7 bases of the junction left unmatched. CDR3 sequence: CASRPGQGYTYEQYF. In DNA, the CDR3 is TGTGCCAGCAGGCCGGGACAGGGGTATACCTACGAGCAGTACTTC.

The DNA of the CDR3 is TGTGCCAGCAGCGCCCTGACAGATCTGACTTTC. Encoded protein: CASSALTDLTF. The chain combines TRBV7-9 with TRBJ2-6; D perhaps matches TRBD1 (5 bases). The CDR3 length is 11 residues. The ends were cut back, 5 bases at V and 16 bases at J, with 12 bases in the middle. Per the germline V gene, CDR1 is SEHNR and CDR2 is FQNEAQ (reference sequence).

This rearrangement joins TRBV20-1 to TRBJ2-1, with 8 bases matching TRBD1. V lost 6 bases and J lost 16; bases outside the gene matches: 11. This CDR3 has 11 residues. Looked up from germline, CDR1 is DFQATT and CDR2 is SNEGSKA (reference sequence). The CDR3 DNA is TGCAGTGCGAGACAGGGGCGGCGGGAATTCTTC. This encodes CSARQGRREFF.

The V and J genes are TRBV11-2 and TRBJ2-7; 8 bases fit TRBD1. After removal of 1 base from V and 1 base from J, the junction contained 0 bases not matched to a gene. The CDR3 has 14 amino acids. Germline V gives CDR1 SGHAT, CDR2 FQNNGV. Here the CDR3 reads CASSLGDRSYEQYF. As DNA, the CDR3 is TGTGCCAGCAGCTTAGGGGACAGGTCCTACGAGCAGTACTTC.

The rearrangement uses TRBV7-3 and TRBJ2-2, with D uncertain. Trimming pared 2 bases from V and 6 bases from J, leaving 4 bases between. Germline V lookup: CDR1 SGHTA, CDR2 FQGTGA. The CDR3 totals 12 residues. The CDR3, as DNA: TGTGCCAGCAGCTTACCTCCCGGGGAGCTGTTTTTT. This gives the protein CASSLPPGELFF.

The chain is built from TRBV7-6 and TRBJ2-6, with TRBD1 matching 10 bases. Trimming at V came to 5 bases and at J to 1 base, leaving 5 bases not matched to a gene. The CDR3 is 17 amino acids. CDR1 and CDR2 (germline): SGHVS, FNYEAQ. The DNA for the CDR3 is TGTGCCAGCAGCATCGGACAGGGGGGTTCTGGGGCCAACGTCCTGACTTTC. Translating it yields CASSIGQGGSGANVLTF.

The chain employs TRBV19 and TRBJ2-7; TRBD2 aligns across 12 bases. The CDR3 spans 15 residues. CDR1 LNHDA and CDR2 SQIVND come from the germline V gene (reference sequence). J lost 1 base, V lost 4 bases, and 2 bases had no gene match. For the CDR3, the DNA is TGTGCCAGTAGTACGCTAGCGGGAGGGTCCTACGAGCAGTACTTC. It specifies CASSTLAGGSYEQYF.

The chain links TRBV21-1 to TRBJ1-1; the listed D gene, TRBD1, was not tested against the DNA. TRBV21-1 corresponds to a pseudogene. The CDR3 is 15 residues long. The DNA for the CDR3 is TGTGCCAGCAGCAAAGACAGGAAGATGAACACTGAAGCTTTCTTT. It codes for CASSKDRKMNTEAFF.

The chain uses TRBV6-1 and TRBJ2-2; 7 positions match TRBD1. CDR3 size: 16 residues. V dropped 1 base and J dropped 5; count of bases not matched to a gene: 7. Germline V CDR1 and CDR2: MNHNS, SASEGT. The CDR3 nucleotides are TGTGCCAGCAGTGAAGGGTTAGGGACAGTAACCGGGGAGCTGTTTTTT. Residues: CASSEGLGTVTGELFF.